One and the same sample provided the 27 T cell receptor beta chains below, sequenced in a study of blood T cell repertoires in COVID-19. Generated by immunoSEQ multiplex PCR, the TCRdb table keeps only in-frame clones and is missing some. The sample records approximately 260,000 clones, 85% to 90% being singletons. Source material: peripheral blood. The receptor source for this set is a middle-aged woman who had recovered from COVID-19.

The rearrangement uses TRBV18 and TRBJ2-3, with 10 bases lining up with TRBD2. The germline V gene has CDR1 KGHSH and CDR2 LQKENI. The CDR3 is made up of 17 amino acids. The J segment lost 3 bases and the V segment lost 3 bases, leaving 9 bases of the junction unmatched. The CDR3 sequence is CASSPGRAGGQTDTQYF. CDR3 nucleotides: TGTGCCAGCTCACCCGGGAGAGCGGGGGGGCAAACAGATACGCAGTATTTT.

A remark on this clone: The sample contains more than one DNA sequence encoding this CDR3. This sequence joins TRBV7-9 and TRBJ1-1; TRBD1 is a possible D gene (6 bases). This CDR3 is built from 12 residues. With 1 base removed from V and 6 bases from J, the gap between germline ends came to 6 bases. Per the germline V gene, CDR1 is SEHNR and CDR2 is FQNEAQ (reference sequence). CDR3 loop: CASSLGTAEAFF. CDR3 in DNA: TGTGCCAGCAGCTTAGGGACAGCTGAAGCTTTCTTT. The full variable domain, rest sourced from reference TRBV7-9 and TRBJ1-1, is DTGVSQNPRHKITKRGQNVTFRCDPISEHNRLYWYRQTLGQGPEFLTYFQNEAQLEKSRLLSDRFSAERPKGSFSTLEIQRTEQGDSAMYLCASSLGTAEAFFGQGTRLTVV.

J is TRBJ1-1 and V is TRBV29-1, with D maybe TRBD1 (6 bases). Deletions cut 7 bases from V and 7 bases from J, with 19 bases between. Germline lookup yields CDR1 SQVTM and CDR2 ANQGSEA. The CDR3 covers 13 residues. CDR3 nucleotide sequence: TGCAGCGCTAAGGGAAGTCCACAGGGTGAAGCTTTCTTT. Protein sequence: CSAKGSPQGEAFF.

The chain carries TRBV5-4 and TRBJ2-3, with D maybe TRBD2 (6 bases). CDR1 and CDR2 (germline): SGHNT, YYREEE (reference sequence). This CDR3 comprises 14 residues. V lost 3 bases to trimming and J lost 1 base, with 9 bases between them. The CDR3 reads CASSSGLRTDTQYF. For the CDR3, the DNA is TGTGCCAGCAGCTCGGGACTCCGCACAGATACGCAGTATTTT.

The V call is TRBV9, the J call TRBJ2-3; D is perhaps TRBD2 (6 bases). Trimming removed 4 bases from V and 10 bases from J, with 13 bases in between. From germline, CDR1 is SGDLS and CDR2 YYNGEE. This CDR3 has 12 residues. CDR3 protein: CASSPLGTAQYF. In nucleotides, the CDR3 is TGTGCCAGCAGCCCCCTCGGGACTGCGCAGTATTTT.

V and J are TRBV29-1 and TRBJ2-1, with D possibly matching TRBD2 (6 bases). The CDR3 is made up of 13 amino acids. V lost 4 bases to trimming and J lost 2 bases, with 9 bases between them. From germline, CDR1 is SQVTM and CDR2 ANQGSEA. CDR3 sequence: CSVAGVPYNEQFF. CDR3 sequence (DNA): TGCAGCGTTGCGGGAGTACCCTACAATGAGCAGTTCTTC.

In nucleotides, the CDR3 is TGTGCCAGCAGCTTGTGGGGAGTCGGAACCGGGGAGCTGTTTTTT. Residues: CASSLWGVGTGELFF. The chain carries TRBV5-6 and TRBJ2-2; tentative D call: TRBD2 (5 bases). The V gene's germline CDR1 is SGHDT and CDR2 YYEEEE. Deletions cut 1 base from V and 5 bases from J, with 12 bases between. CDR3 length equals 15 residues.

The V and J genes are TRBV2 and TRBJ1-5, with 9 bases aligning to TRBD1. CDR1 SNHLY and CDR2 FYNNEI come from the germline V gene. The CDR3 is 13 residues long. V trimming: 8 bases; J trimming: 5 bases; junction bases outside the gene matches: 4. CDR3 residues: CASGGQGDQPQHF. The CDR3 region has the DNA TGTGCCAGCGGGGGACAGGGCGATCAGCCCCAGCATTTT.

The chain recombines TRBV9 with TRBJ2-1; tentatively, D is TRBD2 (5 bases). The length of the CDR3 is 13 residues. Between the trimmed V and J ends, which lost 4 bases and 2 bases, there was a span of 7 bases. Germline values: CDR1 SGDLS, CDR2 YYNGEE. CDR3 nucleotide sequence: TGTGCCAGCAGCTCCGGGACCTACAATGAGCAGTTCTTC. This sequence encodes CASSSGTYNEQFF.

This rearrangement joins TRBV28 to TRBJ2-5; a weak D match, TRBD1 (6 bases). V gave up 0 bases and J gave up 3 bases, with 14 bases separating them. This CDR3 comprises 16 residues. Looked up from germline, CDR1 is MDHEN and CDR2 is SYDVKM. The CDR3 DNA is TGTGCCAGCAGTTTATGGGGGGCCCGCGGTGAAGAGACCCAGTACTTC. Translation gives CASSLWGARGEETQYF.

This chain links TRBV5-4 with TRBJ2-7, with 8 bases that match TRBD2. With V trimmed by 6 bases and J by 4 bases, 9 bases remained unmatched. CDR3 length: 14 amino acids. Per the germline V gene, CDR1 is SGHNT and CDR2 is YYREEE (reference sequence). The CDR3 is CASKRAGGEYEQYF. In DNA form, the CDR3 reads TGTGCCAGCAAGCGGGCGGGGGGTGAATACGAGCAGTACTTC.

The V and J genes are TRBV27 and TRBJ1-2, with TRBD1 matching 8 bases. This CDR3 comprises 15 residues. V was pared by 5 bases and J by 5 bases, with 10 bases of the junction left unmatched. Looked up from germline, CDR1 is MNHEY and CDR2 is SMNVEV (reference sequence). The CDR3 coding sequence is TGTGCCAGCAGTCCTAAACGGGACAGGTGGTATGGCTACACCTTC. It specifies CASSPKRDRWYGYTF.

The chain joins TRBV5-6 to TRBJ1-2; maybe TRBD1 (5 bases). Germline CDR1 reads SGHDT; CDR2 reads YYEEEE. This CDR3 has 14 residues. V was trimmed by 0 bases and J by 4 bases, leaving 10 bases between them. CDR3 sequence (DNA): TGTGCCAGCAGCTTGGACAGGAGATCCTATGGCTACACCTTC. The encoded protein is CASSLDRRSYGYTF.

V and J are TRBV7-2 and TRBJ2-1, with TRBD2 matching over 9 bases. The ends lost 5 bases at V and 9 bases at J; junction bases unmatched: 8. Germline V gene sequence: CDR1 SGHTA, CDR2 FQGNSA. This CDR3 is built from 14 residues. The CDR3 coding sequence is TGTGCCAGCAGCCAACAGGGACTAGCTTTTGAGCAGTTCTTC. It is translated as CASSQQGLAFEQFF.

The count of this clone is one. V and J are TRBV28 and TRBJ2-7; a possible D gene is TRBD2 (5 bases). This CDR3 region has 16 residues. Per the germline V gene, CDR1 is MDHEN and CDR2 is SYDVKM. The V and J ends lost 5 bases and 9 bases respectively, with 26 bases between them. The CDR3 reads CASSPRPGLGGFGQYF. The CDR3 region has the DNA TGTGCCAGCAGTCCAAGGCCAGGACTCGGTGGGTTCGGGCAGTACTTC.

This chain connects TRBV7-2 to TRBJ1-2, with unresolved D. V dropped 2 bases and J dropped 7 bases, with 11 bases sitting between them. The CDR3 loop spans 13 amino acids. Germline assignment: CDR1 SGHTA and CDR2 FQGNSA. CDR3 in amino acids: CASSLLAESGYTF. For the CDR3, the DNA is TGTGCCAGCAGCTTACTGGCGGAAAGTGGCTACACCTTC.

This chain connects TRBV2 to TRBJ1-1, with D possibly being TRBD1 (5 bases). V lost 8 bases, J lost 3 bases, and 13 bases lay in between. Germline V CDR1 and CDR2: SNHLY, FYNNEI. This CDR3 has 13 residues. The CDR3 protein is CASRRGEDTEAFF. The CDR3 DNA is TGTGCCAGCCGTCGAGGGGAGGACACTGAAGCTTTCTTT.

At least ten counts were recorded for this clone. The chain links TRBV30 to TRBJ1-3, with D uncertain. V dropped 3 bases and J dropped 0 bases, with 9 bases sitting between them. The germline gives CDR1 GTSNPN, CDR2 SVGIG (reference sequence). The CDR3 loop spans 14 amino acids. The CDR3 bases are TGTGCCTGGAGGAGTAGATCCTCTGGAAACACCATATATTTT. Translating it yields CAWRSRSSGNTIYF.

V gene TRBV4-1 combines with J gene TRBJ1-6, with 10 nucleotides matching TRBD1. The CDR3 loop spans 18 amino acids. Trimming cost V 1 base and J 8 bases; bases outside gene matches: 11. CDR1 MGHRA and CDR2 YSYEKL come from the germline V gene. In DNA, the CDR3 is TGCGCCAGCAGCCAAGTCGTCCCGACAGGGGGCAAGGATTCACCCCTCCACTTT. Amino acid sequence: CASSQVVPTGGKDSPLHF.

The chain joins TRBV18 to TRBJ1-4; 7 nucleotides line up with TRBD1. This CDR3 has 12 amino acids. Unmatched junction bases numbered 3, after V lost 6 bases and J lost 8 bases. Germline V gene data show CDR1 as KGHSH and CDR2 as LQKENI. CDR3: CASSQDREKLFF. The CDR3 coding sequence is TGTGCCAGCTCCCAGGACAGGGAAAAACTGTTTTTT. Full variable domain (outside the CDR3, taken from reference TRBV18 and TRBJ1-4): NAGVMQNPRHLVRRRGQEARLRCSPMKGHSHVYWYRQLPEEGLKFMVYLQKENIIDESGMPKERFSAEFPKEGPSILRIQQVVRGDSAAYFCASSQDREKLFFGSGTQLSVL.

The rearrangement uses TRBV9 and TRBJ1-2, with D perhaps TRBD1 (6 bases). V was trimmed by 2 bases and J by 3 bases, leaving 8 bases between them. The CDR3 is 13 residues long. Per germline, CDR1 SGDLS and CDR2 YYNGEE. CDR3 sequence reads: CASSVDSYYGYTF. DNA of the CDR3: TGTGCCAGCAGCGTGGACAGCTACTATGGCTACACCTTC.

The chain employs TRBV25-1 and TRBJ1-6; D is unclear. This CDR3 comprises 16 residues. Germline V CDR1 and CDR2: MGHDK, SYGVNS. V was cut by 1 base and J by 7 bases, with 14 bases left in between. In DNA form, the CDR3 reads TGTGCCAGCAGTGAATTCGGAGGGTCGGGGAATTCACCCCTCCACTTT. Translated, it gives CASSEFGGSGNSPLHF. Together with reference TRBV25-1 and TRBJ1-6, the CDR3 gives the full variable domain: EADIYQTPRYLVIGTGKKITLECSQTMGHDKMYWYQQDPGMELHLIHYSYGVNSTEKGDLSSESTVSRIRTEHFPLTLESARPSHTSQYLCASSEFGGSGNSPLHFGNGTRLTVT.

In its sample, this clone was seen once. The chain joins TRBV6-1 to TRBJ1-3; D is ambiguous. Trimming removed 3 bases from V and 0 bases from J, with 9 bases in between. Germline-derived CDR1 and CDR2 are MNHNS and SASEGT. The CDR3 length is 15 residues. CDR3 residues: CASSEHSFSGNTIYF. The CDR3 DNA follows: TGTGCCAGCAGTGAGCACAGCTTCTCTGGAAACACCATATATTTT.

The V call is TRBV28, the J call TRBJ2-1; 7 positions agree with TRBD2. With V trimmed by 5 bases and J by 7 bases, 11 bases remained unmatched. The CDR3 has 15 amino acids. In germline, CDR1 is MDHEN, CDR2 SYDVKM. DNA of the CDR3: TGTGCCAGCAGTCCCCTCAGGGAGGGTAGGAATGAGCAGTTCTTC. Amino acids: CASSPLREGRNEQFF.

V usage is TRBV5-4 and J usage is TRBJ2-3, with TRBD1 identical over 7 bases. Germline V CDR1 and CDR2: SGHNT, YYREEE (reference sequence). The CDR3 extends over 15 amino acids. V was clipped by 0 bases and J by 5 bases; unmatched bases: 6. The CDR3 loop reads CASSLGAGDRDTQYF. DNA of the CDR3: TGTGCCAGCAGCTTGGGGGCAGGGGACAGAGATACGCAGTATTTT. The full variable domain, completed using reference TRBV5-4 and TRBJ2-3, is ETGVTQSPTHLIKTRGQQVTLRCSSQSGHNTVSWYQQALGQGPQFIFQYYREEENGRGNFPPRFSGLQFPNYSSELNVNALELDDSALYLCASSLGAGDRDTQYFGPGTRLTVL.

This chain connects TRBV9 to TRBJ1-2; 10 bases map to TRBD1. V lost 3 bases and J lost 3; bases outside the gene matches: 5. The CDR3 is 15 amino acids. Germline assignment: CDR1 SGDLS and CDR2 YYNGEE. The CDR3 reads CASSAPTGGYYGYTF. The CDR3 DNA is TGTGCCAGCAGCGCACCGACAGGGGGCTACTATGGCTACACCTTC.

V gene TRBV3-1 (or the pseudogene TRBV3-2) combines with J gene TRBJ2-2; a possible D gene is TRBD2 (5 bases). CDR3 length: 12 amino acids. V dropped 9 bases and J dropped 7 bases, with 12 bases sitting between them. Germline V gene lookup returns CDR1 LGHDT and CDR2 YNNKEL (reference sequence). The CDR3 spells CASSSRGGELFF. In DNA, the CDR3 is TGTGCCAGTAGTAGCCGGGGCGGGGAGCTGTTTTTT.